One T cell receptor (beta chain) is described in this entry. The antigen is not known. Sequence at one end of the junction differs from germline and may be a read error. This specimen comes from a study of cytomegalovirus exposure and HLA in healthy donors. Germline assignment: CDR1 SGHRS and CDR2 YFSETQ. The CDR3 loop spans 15 amino acids. The study, taken as a whole, reports: A later analysis reportedly found fewer N-insertions in an Asian-associated ancestry cluster than the approximately 660-donor mean. V- and J-gene trimming in TCR beta was tied to a missense DCLRE1C variant by an analysis performed later. According to the study, some 160 TCR beta chains were cytomegalovirus-associated. Most of the TCR beta V segments (in an earlier analysis) were productive either about 87% or about 30% of the time.

The PCR used 60 Vbeta and 13 Jbeta primers. Here immunoSEQ multiplex PCR was the method, and the copy in TCRdb shows in-frame clones only, minus some. Of 90,000 to 120,000 clones detected, 75% to 80% appear once; the ten largest clones hold 5.8%. Sequenced sample: PBMCs. The source is a man between 60 and 70 years old in good health and CMV-seropositive. The chain carries TRBV5-1 and TRBJ2-5, with a weak D call TRBD2 (7 bases). CDR3 nucleotides: TGCACCAGCAGCTTGGAGTGGGGGGGGCAGGAGACCCAGTACTTC. Its translation: CTSSLEWGGQETQYF. The entire variable domain, with the rest obtained from reference TRBV5-1 and TRBJ2-5, is as follows: KAGVTQTPRYLIKTRGQQVTLSCSPISGHRSVSWYQQTPGQGLQFLFEYFSETQRNKGNFPGRFSGRQFSNSRSEMNVSTLELGDSALYLCTSSLEWGGQETQYFGPGTRLLVL.